This T cell receptor (beta chain) was profiled in a study of cytomegalovirus exposure and HLA in healthy donors. The PCR used 60 Vbeta and 13 Jbeta primers. Libraries were prepared by immunoSEQ multiplex PCR; TCRdb keeps only in-frame clonotypes and omits some of them. The data hold some 100,000 clones, with about 72% observed a single time. On this clone itself: The sample has other DNA sequences that encode this CDR3 too.

Sequenced sample: PBMCs. This sequence was found in a man aged 50-60 years in good health and CMV-seropositive.

The CDR3 nucleotides are TGTGCCAGTAGTATAGCGGGAGGTTACGAGCAGTACTTC. It translates to CASSIAGGYEQYF. The chain combines TRBV19 with TRBJ2-7; TRBD2 matches at 7 bases. CDR3 length: 13 residues. The germline V gene has CDR1 LNHDA and CDR2 SQIVND (reference sequence). Trimming cost V 1 base and J 4 bases; bases outside gene matches: 1.